The entry that follows covers one TCR beta chain sequence. Its matching antigen is unknown. Sequenced by immunoSEQ multiplex PCR; TCRdb stores in-frame clones only, minus some. The sample lists approximately 180,000 clones; around nine tenths were seen once. The germline V gene has CDR1 LNHDA and CDR2 SQIVND (reference sequence). Trimming removed 4 bases from V and 2 bases from J; junction bases left unmatched: 8. The CDR3 has 15 amino acids. This sample is drawn from a study of T cell responses to AZD1222 COVID-19 vaccine. Findings and limits, study-wide: The study reported that nearly half of spike-specific TCRs target unmutated variant regions.

This clonotype was sampled from an adult who received the AZD1222 COVID-19 vaccine. The specimen was peripheral blood, collected 28 days after the second AZD1222 dose. The V gene is TRBV19, the J gene TRBJ2-7; TRBD1 agrees at 7 bases. CDR3 bases: TGTGCCAGTAGTACTTTCCGGGACAGTGCCTACGAGCAGTACTTC. Amino acids: CASSTFRDSAYEQYF.